The 13 T cell receptor beta chains below all came from one sample that was sequenced in a study of graft-versus-host responses after intestinal transplantation. Their specific antigens are unknown. Sequencing was performed with immunoSEQ multiplex PCR; in TCRdb, only in-frame clones are kept and a portion is missing. This sample has tens of thousands of clones; 80% to 95% occur once, and the top ten carry about 1.3%. Here the sequenced sample was unstimulated CD8+ T cells sorted from spleen or lymph node cells, taken before intestinal transplant. The receptors here all came from a human donor who received an intestinal transplant.

This clone was recorded only once. The V and J genes are TRBV13 and TRBJ1-1; perhaps TRBD1 as D (5 bases). The CDR3 is 12 residues long. The V gene's germline CDR1 is PRHDT and CDR2 FYEKMQ (reference sequence). With 2 bases removed from V and 7 bases from J, the gap between germline ends came to 8 bases. As DNA, the CDR3 is TGTGCCAGCAGCTTACCCGGGGGTGAAGCTTTCTTT. Its translation: CASSLPGGEAFF.

This chain joins TRBV7-9 and TRBJ1-1; a possible D gene is TRBD1 (5 bases). The V end was cut by 3 bases, the J end by 0 bases, with 11 bases between. The germline V gene encodes CDR1 SEHNR and CDR2 FQNEAQ (reference sequence). This CDR3 has 15 amino acids. The CDR3 sequence: CASSLYRLMNTEAFF. CDR3 in DNA: TGTGCCAGCAGCTTGTACAGGTTAATGAACACTGAAGCTTTCTTT.

CDR3 nucleotides: TGTGCCAGCAGTTTTAGTGACTTCTCCTACGAGCAGTACTTC. Translating gives CASSFSDFSYEQYF. This chain joins TRBV27 and TRBJ2-7; D remains ambiguous. Trimming removed 3 bases from V and 0 bases from J, with 9 bases in between. This CDR3 contains 14 residues. Germline assignment: CDR1 MNHEY and CDR2 SMNVEV (reference sequence).

This chain connects TRBV21-1 to TRBJ2-7; the DNA was not compared with TRBD1, the D call given in the table. TRBV21-1 is recorded as a pseudogene. The CDR3 length is 14 residues. Here the CDR3 reads CASGAGQGAYEQYF. The CDR3 DNA sequence: TGTGCCAGCGGGGCGGGACAGGGAGCCTACGAGCAGTACTTC.

The chain recombines TRBV29-1 with TRBJ1-3; D call uncertain. Germline CDR1 is SQVTM and CDR2 is ANQGSEA. This CDR3 comprises 17 residues. V lost 1 base to trimming and J lost 4 bases, with 20 bases between them. The CDR3 is CSVEGGVDPARGNTIYF. DNA of the CDR3: TGCAGCGTTGAAGGGGGAGTAGACCCGGCGCGGGGAAACACCATATATTTT.

V gene TRBV6-5 combines with J gene TRBJ2-7; 10 bases line up with TRBD1. The CDR3 sequence is 15 residues long. V lost 6 bases to trimming and J lost 1 base; unmatched junction nucleotides: 6. Germline-derived CDR1 and CDR2 are MNHEY and SVGAGI. The CDR3 loop is CASRDGQGGSYEQYF. The CDR3 region has the DNA TGTGCCAGCAGGGACGGACAGGGGGGGTCCTACGAGCAGTACTTC.

V and J are TRBV4-1 and TRBJ1-1; possible D gene TRBD1, 6 bases. The CDR3 runs to 14 residues. The germline V gene has CDR1 MGHRA and CDR2 YSYEKL. V dropped 4 bases and J dropped 0 bases, with 9 bases sitting between them. The CDR3 reads CASSRGGLNTEAFF. The CDR3 nucleotides read TGCGCCAGCAGCCGGGGGGGGCTGAACACTGAAGCTTTCTTT.

The rearrangement uses TRBV18 and TRBJ1-1; D unclear. With 3 bases removed from V and 4 bases from J, the gap between germline ends came to 12 bases. CDR1 KGHSH and CDR2 LQKENI come from the germline V gene. The CDR3 has 14 residues. CDR3 in amino acids: CASSPDGAGTEAFF. DNA of the CDR3: TGTGCCAGCTCACCTGATGGAGCGGGCACTGAAGCTTTCTTT.

This chain links TRBV6-5 with TRBJ2-7; 8 bases align to TRBD2. The CDR3 covers 13 residues. J gave up 2 bases and V 4 bases, and 1 base lay outside the gene matches. CDR1 MNHEY and CDR2 SVGAGI come from the germline V gene. The CDR3 sequence: CASSFSGAYEQYF. In DNA form, the CDR3 reads TGTGCCAGCAGTTTTAGCGGGGCCTACGAGCAGTACTTC.

This clone was counted once. The chain joins TRBV7-8 to TRBJ2-7; D is perhaps TRBD2 (6 bases). Deletions cut 2 bases from V and 5 bases from J, with 13 bases between. Germline lookup yields CDR1 SGHVS and CDR2 FQNEAQ. The CDR3 runs 14 residues. This CDR3 reads CASSLLEGSHEQYF. The CDR3 DNA sequence: TGTGCCAGCAGCTTATTGGAGGGTTCCCACGAGCAGTACTTC. The variable domain in full, completed from reference TRBV7-8 and TRBJ2-7, reads GAGVSQSPRYKVAKRGQDVALRCDPISGHVSLFWYQQALGQGPEFLTYFQNEAQLDKSGLPSDRFFAERPEGSVSTLKIQRTQQEDSAVYLCASSLLEGSHEQYFGPGTRLTVT.

The genes are TRBV9 and TRBJ2-1; D gene unclear. V was clipped by 4 bases and J by 5 bases, with 16 bases between them. This CDR3 spans 15 amino acids. The germline V gene has CDR1 SGDLS and CDR2 YYNGEE. The CDR3 region has the DNA TGTGCCAGCAGCCCTCACCTGGGCGTGGACAATGAGCAGTTCTTC. Its translation is CASSPHLGVDNEQFF.

The J gene is TRBJ2-7, the V gene TRBV15; weak D call: TRBD1 (6 bases). Germline CDR1 and CDR2: LNHNV and YYDKDF (reference sequence). The CDR3 extends over 12 amino acids. V lost 5 bases and J lost 5, with 10 bases in between. CDR3 sequence (DNA): TGTGCCACCAGCGTACAGGGCCACGAGCAGTACTTC. It is translated as CATSVQGHEQYF.

This rearrangement joins TRBV27 to TRBJ1-1, with 9 positions matching TRBD1. The CDR3 loop spans 16 amino acids. V was pared by 6 bases and J by 3 bases, with 11 bases of the junction left unmatched. Germline-derived CDR1 and CDR2 are MNHEY and SMNVEV (reference sequence). CDR3 bases: TGTGCCAGCAGGTCGGGACAGGGAATTGAGGACACTGAAGCTTTCTTT. Protein: CASRSGQGIEDTEAFF.